This entry concerns a single TCR beta chain. These data originate in a study of patients and donors after allogeneic stem cell transplantation. The germline V gene encodes CDR1 SGHRS and CDR2 YFSETQ. V lost 2 bases, J lost 5 bases, and 13 bases lay in between. CDR3 length: 14 residues. TCRdb re-called the RT-PCR reads with MiXCR, one entry per CDR3 protein. In the table there are 150,000 to 200,000 distinct CDR3 sequences, 35% to 50% of which are singletons. The chain couples TRBV5-1 to TRBJ2-5; D is possibly TRBD2 (6 bases). The source material was blood, either unsorted or a sorted T cell fraction (not recorded which). The sequence was collected from a human donor who was either an allogeneic HSCT recipient or a stem cell or donor lymphocyte infusion donor (not recorded which). It is not recorded whose cells these are; they may come from a transplant donor. CDR3 in amino acids: CASSFFRELETQYF. The CDR3 DNA follows: TGCGCCAGCAGCTTCTTCCGGGAGTTGGAGACCCAGTACTTC.